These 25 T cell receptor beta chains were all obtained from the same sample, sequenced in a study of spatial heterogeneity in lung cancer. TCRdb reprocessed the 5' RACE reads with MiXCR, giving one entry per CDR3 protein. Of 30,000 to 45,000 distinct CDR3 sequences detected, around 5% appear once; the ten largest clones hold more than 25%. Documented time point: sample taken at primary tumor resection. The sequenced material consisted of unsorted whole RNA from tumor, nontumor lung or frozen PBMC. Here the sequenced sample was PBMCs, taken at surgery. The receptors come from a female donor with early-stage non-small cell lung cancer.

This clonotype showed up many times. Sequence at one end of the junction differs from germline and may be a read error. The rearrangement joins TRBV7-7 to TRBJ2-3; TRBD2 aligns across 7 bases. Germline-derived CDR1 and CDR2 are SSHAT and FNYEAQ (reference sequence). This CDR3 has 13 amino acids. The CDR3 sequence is CASSFERGGTQYF. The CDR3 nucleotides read TGTGCTAGCAGCTTCGAGCGGGGAGGTACGCAGTATTTT.

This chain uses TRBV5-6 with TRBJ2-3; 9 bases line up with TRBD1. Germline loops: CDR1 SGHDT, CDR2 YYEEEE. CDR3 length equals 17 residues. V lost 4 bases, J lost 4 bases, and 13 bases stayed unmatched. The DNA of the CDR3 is TGTGCCAGCAGCCAAACGACCGGGACAGGGTATCCAGATACGCAGTATTTT. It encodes CASSQTTGTGYPDTQYF.

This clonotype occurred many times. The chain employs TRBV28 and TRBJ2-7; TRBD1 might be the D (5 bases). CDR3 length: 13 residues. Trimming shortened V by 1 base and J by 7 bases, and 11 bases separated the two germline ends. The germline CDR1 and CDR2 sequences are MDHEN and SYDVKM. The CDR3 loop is CASSLLGVGEQYF. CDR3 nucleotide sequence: TGTGCCAGCAGTTTATTAGGGGTGGGAGAGCAGTACTTC.

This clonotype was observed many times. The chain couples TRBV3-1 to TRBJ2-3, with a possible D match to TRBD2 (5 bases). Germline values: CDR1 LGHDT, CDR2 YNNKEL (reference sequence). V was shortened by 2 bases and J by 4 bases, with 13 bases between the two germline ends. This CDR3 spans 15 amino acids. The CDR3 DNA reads TGTGCCAGCAGCCAATTATTCGGAGCGGCAGATACGCAGTATTTT. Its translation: CASSQLFGAADTQYF.

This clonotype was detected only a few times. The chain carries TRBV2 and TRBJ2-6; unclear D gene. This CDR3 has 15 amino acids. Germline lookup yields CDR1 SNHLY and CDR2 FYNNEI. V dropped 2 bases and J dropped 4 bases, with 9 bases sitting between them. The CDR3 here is CASSETVSGANVLTF. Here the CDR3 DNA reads TGTGCCAGCAGTGAAACGGTCTCGGGGGCCAACGTCCTGACTTTC.

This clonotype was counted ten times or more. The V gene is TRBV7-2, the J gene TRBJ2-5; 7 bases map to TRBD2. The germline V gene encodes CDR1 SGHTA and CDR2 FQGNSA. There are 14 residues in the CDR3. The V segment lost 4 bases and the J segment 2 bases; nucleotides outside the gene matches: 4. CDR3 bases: TGTGCCAGCAGCTCCCCGGGGGGACAAGAGACCCAGTACTTC. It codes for CASSSPGGQETQYF.

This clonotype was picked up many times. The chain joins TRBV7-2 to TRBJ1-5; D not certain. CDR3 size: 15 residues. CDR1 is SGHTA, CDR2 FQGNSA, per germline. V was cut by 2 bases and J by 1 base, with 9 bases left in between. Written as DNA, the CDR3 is TGTGCCAGCAGCTTAATGGCAGTAAGCAATCAGCCCCAGCATTTT. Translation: CASSLMAVSNQPQHF.

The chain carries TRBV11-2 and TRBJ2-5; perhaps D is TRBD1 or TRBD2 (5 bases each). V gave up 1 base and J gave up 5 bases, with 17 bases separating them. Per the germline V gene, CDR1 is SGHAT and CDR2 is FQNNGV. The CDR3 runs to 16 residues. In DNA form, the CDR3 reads TGTGCCAGCAGCTTAGGGGTGGGGGTAGTGAGGGAGACCCAGTACTTC. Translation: CASSLGVGVVRETQYF.

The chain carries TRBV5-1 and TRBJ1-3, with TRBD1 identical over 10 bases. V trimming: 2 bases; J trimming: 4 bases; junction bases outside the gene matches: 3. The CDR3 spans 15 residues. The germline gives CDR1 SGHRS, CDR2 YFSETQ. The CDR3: CASSFGTGEGNTIYF. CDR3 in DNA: TGCGCCAGCAGCTTCGGGACAGGGGAAGGAAACACCATATATTTT.

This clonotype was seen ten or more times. CDR3 nucleotides: TGTGCCAGCAGTTTCCAGGCGAATTCACCCCTCCACTTT. This gives the protein CASSFQANSPLHF. The chain has TRBV6-2 or TRBV6-3 and TRBJ1-6; D gene unclear. The germline CDR1 and CDR2 sequences are MNHEY and SVGEGT. The length of the CDR3 is 13 residues. The V gene lost 4 bases and the J gene lost 7 bases, with 8 bases spanning the gap.

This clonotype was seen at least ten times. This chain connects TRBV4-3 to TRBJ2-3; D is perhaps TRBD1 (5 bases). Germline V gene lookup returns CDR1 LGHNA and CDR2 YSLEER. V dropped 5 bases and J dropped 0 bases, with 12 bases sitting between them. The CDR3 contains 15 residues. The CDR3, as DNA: TGCGCCAGCAGCTATGGGGCGGCAAGCACAGATACGCAGTATTTT. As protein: CASSYGAASTDTQYF.

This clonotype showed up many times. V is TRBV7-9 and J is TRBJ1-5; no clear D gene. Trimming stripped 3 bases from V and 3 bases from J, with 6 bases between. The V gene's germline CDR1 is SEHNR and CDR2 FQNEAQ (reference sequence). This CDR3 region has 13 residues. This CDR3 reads CASSFSLNQPQHF. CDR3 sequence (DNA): TGTGCCAGCAGCTTTAGCCTCAATCAGCCCCAGCATTTT.

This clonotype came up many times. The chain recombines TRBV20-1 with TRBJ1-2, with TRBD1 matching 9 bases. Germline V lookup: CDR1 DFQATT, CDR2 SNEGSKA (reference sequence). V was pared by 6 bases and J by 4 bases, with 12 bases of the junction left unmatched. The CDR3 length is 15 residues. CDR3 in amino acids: CSAAPGTGFAYGYTF. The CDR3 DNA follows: TGCAGTGCGGCACCCGGGACAGGGTTCGCCTATGGCTACACCTTC.

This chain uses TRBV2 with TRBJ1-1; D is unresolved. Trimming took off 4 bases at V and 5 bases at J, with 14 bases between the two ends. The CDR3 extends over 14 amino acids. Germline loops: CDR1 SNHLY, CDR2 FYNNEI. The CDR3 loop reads CASSGSTGRTEAFF. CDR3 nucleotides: TGTGCCAGCAGTGGATCGACCGGGCGGACTGAAGCTTTCTTT. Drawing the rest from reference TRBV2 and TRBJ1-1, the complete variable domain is EPEVTQTPSHQVTQMGQEVILRCVPISNHLYFYWYRQILGQKVEFLVSFYNNEISEKSEIFDDQFSVERPDGSNFTLKIRSTKLEDSAMYFCASSGSTGRTEAFFGQGTRLTVV.

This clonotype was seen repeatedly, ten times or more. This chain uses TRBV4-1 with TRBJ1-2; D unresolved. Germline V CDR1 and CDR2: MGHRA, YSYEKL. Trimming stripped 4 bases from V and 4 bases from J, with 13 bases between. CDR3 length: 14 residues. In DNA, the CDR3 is TGCGCCAGCAGCCCCACGGTGGACTCCTATGGCTACACCTTC. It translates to CASSPTVDSYGYTF.

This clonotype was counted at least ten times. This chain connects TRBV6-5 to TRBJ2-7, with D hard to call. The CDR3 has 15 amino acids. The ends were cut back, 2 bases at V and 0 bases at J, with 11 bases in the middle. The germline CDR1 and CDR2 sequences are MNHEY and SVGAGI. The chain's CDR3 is CASSYRPGNSYEQYF. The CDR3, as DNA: TGTGCCAGCAGTTACCGACCTGGCAACTCCTACGAGCAGTACTTC.

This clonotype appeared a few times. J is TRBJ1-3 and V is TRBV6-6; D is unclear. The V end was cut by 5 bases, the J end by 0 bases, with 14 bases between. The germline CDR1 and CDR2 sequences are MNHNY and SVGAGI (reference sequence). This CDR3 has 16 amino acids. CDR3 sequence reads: CASSPQSLVSGNTIYF. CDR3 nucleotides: TGTGCCAGCAGTCCTCAGAGTTTGGTCTCTGGAAACACCATATATTTT.

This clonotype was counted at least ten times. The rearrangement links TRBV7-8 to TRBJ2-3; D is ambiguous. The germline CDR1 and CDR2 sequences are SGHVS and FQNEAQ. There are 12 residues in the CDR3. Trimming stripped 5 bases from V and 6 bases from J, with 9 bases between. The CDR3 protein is CASSVRRDTQYF. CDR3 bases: TGTGCCAGCAGCGTGAGGCGGGATACGCAGTATTTT.

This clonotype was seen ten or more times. The CDR3 reads CASSLVARTYEQYF. The DNA of the CDR3 is TGTGCCAGCAGCTTAGTGGCACGAACCTACGAGCAGTACTTC. The chain combines TRBV7-2 with TRBJ2-7, with unresolved D. Trimming stripped 1 base from V and 2 bases from J, with 9 bases between. CDR3 length: 14 residues. Germline assignment: CDR1 SGHTA and CDR2 FQGNSA.

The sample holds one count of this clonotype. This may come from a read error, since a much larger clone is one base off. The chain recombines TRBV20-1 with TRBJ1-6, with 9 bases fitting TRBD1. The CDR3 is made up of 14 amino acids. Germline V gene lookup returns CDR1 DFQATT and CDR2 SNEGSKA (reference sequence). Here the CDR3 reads CSASHRGPSSPLRF. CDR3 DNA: TGCAGTGCTAGCCACAGGGGGCCTAGTTCACCCCTCCGCTTT.

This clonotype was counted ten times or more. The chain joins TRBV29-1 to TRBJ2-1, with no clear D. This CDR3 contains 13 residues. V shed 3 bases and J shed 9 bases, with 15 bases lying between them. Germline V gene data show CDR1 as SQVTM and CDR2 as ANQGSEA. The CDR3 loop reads CSVEVDRFSEQFF. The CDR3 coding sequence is TGCAGCGTTGAGGTAGACCGTTTCAGTGAGCAGTTCTTC.

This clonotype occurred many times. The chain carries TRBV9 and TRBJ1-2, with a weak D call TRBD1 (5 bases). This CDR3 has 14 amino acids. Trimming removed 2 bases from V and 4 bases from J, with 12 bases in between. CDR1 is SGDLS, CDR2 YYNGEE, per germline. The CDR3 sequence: CASSVGTIGYGYTF. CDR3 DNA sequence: TGTGCCAGCAGCGTCGGGACGATAGGCTATGGCTACACCTTC.

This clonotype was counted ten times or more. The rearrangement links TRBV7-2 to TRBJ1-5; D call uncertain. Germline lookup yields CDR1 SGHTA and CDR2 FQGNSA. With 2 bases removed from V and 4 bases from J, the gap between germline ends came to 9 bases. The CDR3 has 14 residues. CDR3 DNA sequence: TGTGCCAGCAGCTTAAGTTTGACTAATCAGCCCCAGCATTTT. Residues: CASSLSLTNQPQHF.

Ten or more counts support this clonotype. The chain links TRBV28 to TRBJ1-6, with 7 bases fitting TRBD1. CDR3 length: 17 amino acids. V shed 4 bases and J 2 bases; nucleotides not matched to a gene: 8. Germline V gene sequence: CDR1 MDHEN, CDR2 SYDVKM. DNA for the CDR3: TGTGCCAGCAGTTCTAGACAGGGTTCGGCCTATAATTCACCCCTCCACTTT. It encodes CASSSRQGSAYNSPLHF. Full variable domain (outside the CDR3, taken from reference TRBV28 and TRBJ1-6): DVKVTQSSRYLVKRTGEKVFLECVQDMDHENMFWYRQDPGLGLRLIYFSYDVKMKEKGDIPEGYSVSREKKERFSLILESASTNQTSMYLCASSSRQGSAYNSPLHFGNGTRLTVT.

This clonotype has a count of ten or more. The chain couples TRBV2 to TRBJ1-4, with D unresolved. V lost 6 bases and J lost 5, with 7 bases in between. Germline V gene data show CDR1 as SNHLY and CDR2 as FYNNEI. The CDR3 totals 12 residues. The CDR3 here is CASRWENEKLFF. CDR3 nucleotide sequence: TGTGCCAGCAGGTGGGAGAATGAAAAACTGTTTTTT.